Presented here are 16 T cell receptor beta chains from one specimen sequenced in a study of identical twins. TCRdb reprocessed the 5' RACE reads with MiXCR, giving one entry per CDR3 protein. Of about 660,000 distinct CDR3 sequences listed, over 8.5% are singletons. The same sample was also studied in work on yellow fever vaccine responses in identical twins.

What was sequenced was PBMCs. Every receptor here comes from a woman aged 18-29 years in good health.

Many counts were recorded for this clonotype. This rearrangement joins TRBV7-9 to TRBJ1-1; D possibly corresponds to TRBD1 (5 bases). Trimming took off 8 bases at V and 2 bases at J, with 12 bases between the two ends. This CDR3 has 13 amino acids. The germline CDR1 and CDR2 sequences are SEHNR and FQNEAQ (reference sequence). CDR3 sequence (DNA): TGTGCCAGCGGTGGCAGGGCCAACACTGAAGCTTTCTTT. Amino acid sequence: CASGGRANTEAFF.

This clonotype was found a few times. V gene TRBV7-9 combines with J gene TRBJ1-5; D not resolved. Germline lookup yields CDR1 SEHNR and CDR2 FQNEAQ (reference sequence). The length of the CDR3 is 15 residues. V lost 1 base and J lost 3, with 10 bases in between. The CDR3 bases are TGTGCCAGCAGCTTAGGCGGACTCATCAATCAGCCCCAGCATTTT. It is translated as CASSLGGLINQPQHF.

The chain combines TRBV14 with TRBJ2-1; TRBD2 aligns across 11 bases. Germline trimming cut 4 bases from V and 8 bases from J; bases unmatched to any gene: 10. The CDR3 totals 16 residues. CDR1 and CDR2 from the germline V gene are SGHDN and FVKESK. CDR3 loop: CASSRLTSGSLYEQFF. The CDR3 coding sequence is TGTGCCAGCAGCCGACTAACTAGCGGGAGTCTATATGAGCAGTTCTTC.

The CDR3 DNA sequence: TGTGCCAGCAGCACCCAGGGGTTGACTGATGAAAAACTGTTTTTT. Translated, it gives CASSTQGLTDEKLFF. This sequence joins TRBV28 and TRBJ1-4; weak D call: TRBD1 (6 bases). CDR1 is MDHEN and CDR2 is SYDVKM in the germline V gene. V shed 6 bases and J shed 6 bases, with 17 bases lying between them. CDR3 length: 15 residues.

This clonotype was observed a handful of times. The CDR3 reads CASRDEGATDTQYF. CDR3 bases: TGCGCCAGCAGGGATGAGGGGGCAACAGATACGCAGTATTTT. The rearrangement uses TRBV10-2 and TRBJ2-3, with 7 positions matching TRBD1. The CDR3 covers 14 residues. Germline loops: CDR1 WSHSY, CDR2 SAAADI. Losses at the gene ends were 6 bases for V and 3 bases for J; bases not matched to a gene: 6.

This clonotype was detected only a few times. The chain joins TRBV12-3 or TRBV12-4 to TRBJ1-5; TRBD1 matches at 7 bases. The V gene end was trimmed by 0 bases and the J gene end by 6 bases; junction bases not matched to a gene: 2. The CDR3 is 14 residues long. The CDR3 DNA follows: TGTGCCAGCAGTTTAGCGGAGGGGGCTCAGCCCCAGCATTTT. Its translation is CASSLAEGAQPQHF.

J is TRBJ1-1 and V is TRBV7-8; 7 bases line up with TRBD1. Looked up from germline, CDR1 is SGHVS and CDR2 is FQNEAQ. V shed 5 bases, J shed 4 bases, and the junction held 13 bases outside the gene matches. CDR3 length: 16 amino acids. The CDR3 nucleotides read TGTGCCAGCAGCCGGGAGATAGGCAGGGGGGGCACTGAAGCTTTCTTT. This gives the protein CASSREIGRGGTEAFF.

Ten or more counts support this clonotype. The gene calls are TRBV7-2 and TRBJ2-1; possible D gene TRBD2, 6 bases. Trimming shortened V by 5 bases and J by 7 bases, and 21 bases separated the two germline ends. The CDR3 consists of 16 residues. Germline V gene data show CDR1 as SGHTA and CDR2 as FQGNSA. CDR3 sequence: CASSLTLAPRRNEQFF. The CDR3 DNA reads as TGTGCCAGCAGCCTAACTCTAGCGCCCCGGAGGAATGAGCAGTTCTTC.

As DNA, the CDR3 is TGCGCCAGCAGCCAAGAGGCAGTTACGGGCGAAGAGACCCAGTACTTC. It specifies CASSQEAVTGEETQYF. V is TRBV4-3 and J is TRBJ2-5; D is ambiguous. The CDR3 is made up of 16 amino acids. Trimming cost V 0 bases and J 3 bases, with 14 bases left between them. Per the germline V gene, CDR1 is LGHNA and CDR2 is YSLEER.

With respect to this clonotype: A read error may produce the germline difference seen at one junction end. The J gene is TRBJ2-7, the V gene TRBV6-2 or TRBV6-3, with D perhaps being TRBD1 or TRBD2 (7 bases each). The CDR3 is 15 residues long. Germline lookup yields CDR1 MNHEY and CDR2 SVGEGT. CDR3 amino acids: CASNSGTAAAYEQYF. In nucleotides, the CDR3 is TGTGCCAGCAACAGCGGGACAGCGGCCGCCTATGAGCAGTACTTC.

V is TRBV6-4 and J is TRBJ2-1; D tentatively fits TRBD1 or TRBD2 (5 bases each). Germline CDR1 and CDR2: MRHNA and SNTAGT. V was pared by 6 bases and J by 8 bases, with 11 bases between. The CDR3 has 12 residues. The CDR3 DNA is TGTGCCAGCAGCGTTATGGGGGATGAGCAGTTCTTC. This codes for CASSVMGDEQFF.

The genes are TRBV21-1 and TRBJ2-7; the D call TRBD2 from the table was never checked on the DNA. TRBV21-1 is an annotated pseudogene. The CDR3 has 17 amino acids. The CDR3 loop is CASSRTSGGAGAYEQYF. CDR3 DNA sequence: TGTGCCAGCAGTCGCACTAGCGGGGGGGCAGGCGCCTACGAGCAGTACTTC.

The sample holds many counts of this clonotype. This chain uses TRBV4-1 with TRBJ1-3; no reliable D call. CDR1 and CDR2 from the germline V gene are MGHRA and YSYEKL. With 1 base removed from V and 0 bases from J, the gap between germline ends came to 13 bases. The CDR3 is made up of 17 amino acids. DNA for the CDR3: TGCGCCAGCAGCCAAGTCGTTGGGCAACGCTCTGGAAACACCATATATTTT. This gives the protein CASSQVVGQRSGNTIYF.

This clonotype was recorded many times. This rearrangement joins TRBV10-3 to TRBJ2-3; 10 bases map to TRBD2. Per the germline V gene, CDR1 is ENHRY and CDR2 is SYGVKD. J was trimmed by 5 bases and V by 6 bases; bases with no gene match: 14. This CDR3 region has 17 residues. The DNA for the CDR3 is TGTGCCATCAGCCCAGTCCGAAGCGGGGGGGGTGGAGATACGCAGTATTTT. It specifies CAISPVRSGGGGDTQYF.

The rearrangement links TRBV7-2 to TRBJ2-1, with 13 bases lining up with TRBD2. The V segment lost 1 base and the J segment 10 bases; nucleotides outside the gene matches: 7. The length of the CDR3 is 16 residues. Germline V gene data show CDR1 as SGHTA and CDR2 as FQGNSA. CDR3 residues: CASSLDGTSGTWEQFF. CDR3 DNA: TGTGCCAGCAGCTTAGACGGGACTAGCGGGACGTGGGAGCAGTTCTTC.

V usage is TRBV7-9 and J usage is TRBJ2-2, with TRBD2 matching 8 bases. The V and J ends lost 8 bases and 7 bases, in that order; junction bases with no gene match: 9. CDR1 is SEHNR, CDR2 FQNEAQ, per germline (reference sequence). The CDR3 spans 14 residues. The CDR3 is CASRSGLEGGELFF. CDR3 DNA: TGTGCCAGCCGCTCGGGACTAGAGGGCGGGGAGCTGTTTTTT.